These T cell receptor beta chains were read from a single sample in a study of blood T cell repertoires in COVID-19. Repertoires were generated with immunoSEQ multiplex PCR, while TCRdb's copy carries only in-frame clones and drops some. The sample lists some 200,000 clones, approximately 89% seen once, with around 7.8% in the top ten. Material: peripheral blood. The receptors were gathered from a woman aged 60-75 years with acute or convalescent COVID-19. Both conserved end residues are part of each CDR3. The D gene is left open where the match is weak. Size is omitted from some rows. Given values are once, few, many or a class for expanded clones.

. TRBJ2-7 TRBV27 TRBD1 CASRPGTGSHEQYF TGTGCCAGCAGGCCCGGGACAGGGAGCCACGAGCAGTACTTC
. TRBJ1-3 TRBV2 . CASSDGYRNTIYF TGTGCCAGCAGTGACGGGTATAGAAACACCATATATTTT
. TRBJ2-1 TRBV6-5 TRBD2 CASTLGLAGGTEQFF TGTGCCAGCACCCTGGGACTAGCGGGAGGGACTGAGCAGTTCTTC
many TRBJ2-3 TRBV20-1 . CSASGGGRPDTQYF TGCAGTGCTAGTGGGGGGGGGCGCCCAGATACGCAGTATTTT
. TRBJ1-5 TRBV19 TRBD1 CASRYRDRAQPQHF TGTGCCAGTAGGTACCGAGACAGGGCTCAGCCCCAGCATTTT
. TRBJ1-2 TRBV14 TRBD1 CASSNRDRAYGYTF TGTGCCAGCAGCAACCGGGACAGAGCGTATGGCTACACCTTC
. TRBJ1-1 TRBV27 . CASSFRGTEAFF TGTGCCAGCAGTTTCAGGGGTACTGAAGCTTTCTTT
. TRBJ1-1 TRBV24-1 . CATMERGGTEAFF TGTGCCACCATGGAGAGGGGAGGGACTGAAGCTTTCTTT
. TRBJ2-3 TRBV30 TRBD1 CACSRGTGGLGEPDTQYF TGTGCCTGTTCTCGGGGGACAGGGGGTTTGGGGGAGCCAGATACGCAGTATTTT
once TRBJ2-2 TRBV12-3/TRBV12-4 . CASSLGTTGELFF TGTGCCAGCAGTTTAGGAACTACCGGGGAGCTGTTTTTT
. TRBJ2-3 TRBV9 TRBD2 CASSVGTSGSSSTDTQYF TGTGCCAGCAGCGTAGGGACTAGCGGGAGTTCCAGCACAGATACGCAGTATTTT
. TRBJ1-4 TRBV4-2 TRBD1 CASSQGDRDRDEKLFF TGTGCCAGCAGCCAAGGCGACAGGGATCGAGATGAAAAACTGTTTTTT
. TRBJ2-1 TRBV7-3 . CASSYLGVGEQFF TGTGCCAGCAGCTACCTAGGCGTGGGTGAGCAGTTCTTC
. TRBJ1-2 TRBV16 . CASSPNIGQPGGYGYTF TGTGCCAGCAGCCCGAATATTGGGCAGCCGGGGGGCTATGGCTACACCTTC
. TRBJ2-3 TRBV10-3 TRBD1 CAISEGTGSTDTQYF TGTGCCATCAGTGAAGGGACAGGGTCCACAGATACGCAGTATTTT
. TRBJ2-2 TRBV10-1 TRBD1 CAVGTGGTGELFF TGCGCCGTCGGGACAGGGGGCACCGGGGAGCTGTTTTTT
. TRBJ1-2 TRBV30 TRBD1 CAGQGANYGYTF TGTGCCGGCCAGGGGGCGAACTATGGCTACACCTTC
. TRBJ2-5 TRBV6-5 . CASNSRNKETQYF TGTGCCAGCAATTCGAGGAATAAAGAGACCCAGTACTTC
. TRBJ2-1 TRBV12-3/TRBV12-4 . CASSPRLEQFF TGTGCCAGCAGCCCCCGACTAGAGCAGTTCTTC
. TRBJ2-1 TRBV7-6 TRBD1 CASSPGTGTGVYNEQFF TGTGCCAGCAGCCCCGGGACCGGGACAGGGGTATACAATGAGCAGTTCTTC
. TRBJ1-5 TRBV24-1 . CATSDLPGNQPQHF TGTGCCACCAGTGATTTACCCGGGAATCAGCCCCAGCATTTT
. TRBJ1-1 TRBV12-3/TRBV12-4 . CASSLEQGSPSFF TGTGCCAGCAGTTTGGAACAGGGATCTCCGTCTTTCTTT
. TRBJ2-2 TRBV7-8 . CASSPPPGLLTGELFF TGTGCCAGCAGCCCCCCCCCGGGACTGCTAACCGGGGAGCTGTTTTTT
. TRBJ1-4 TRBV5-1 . CASSLAAGAEKLFF TGCGCCAGCAGCTTGGCCGCGGGTGCGGAAAAACTGTTTTTT
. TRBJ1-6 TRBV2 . CASHLTGLNSPLHF TGTGCCAGCCACCTTACGGGACTTAATTCACCCCTCCACTTT
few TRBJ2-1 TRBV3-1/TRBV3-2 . CASSLRGLDEQFF TGTGCCAGCAGCCTCCGGGGGTTGGATGAGCAGTTCTTC
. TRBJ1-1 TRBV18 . CASSPLRGEANTEAFF TGTGCCAGCTCACCCTTACGCGGGGAGGCGAACACTGAAGCTTTCTTT
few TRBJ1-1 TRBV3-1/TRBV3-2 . CASSQDPGGSTEAFF TGTGCCAGCAGCCAAGATCCGGGGGGCAGTACTGAAGCTTTCTTT
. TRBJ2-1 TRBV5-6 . CASSLGQAGRGSYNEQFF TGTGCCAGCAGCTTGGGGCAAGCTGGAAGGGGCTCCTACAATGAGCAGTTCTTC
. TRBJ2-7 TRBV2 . CASSSQGFGEQYF TGTGCCAGCAGTTCTCAGGGATTCGGTGAGCAGTACTTC
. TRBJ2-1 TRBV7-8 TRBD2 CASSSGLAGVGNEQFF TGTGCCAGCAGCTCGGGACTAGCGGGAGTGGGCAATGAGCAGTTCTTC
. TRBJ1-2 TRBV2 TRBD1 CASTPDRGLGYTF TGTGCCAGCACCCCGGACAGGGGGCTCGGCTACACCTTC
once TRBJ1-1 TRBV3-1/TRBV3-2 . CASGNTEAFF TGTGCCAGCGGCAACACTGAAGCTTTCTTT
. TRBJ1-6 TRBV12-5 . CASGGAPNSPLHF TGTGCTAGTGGAGGGGCACCTAATTCACCCCTCCACTTT
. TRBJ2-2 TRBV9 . CASSVDSYTGELFF TGTGCCAGCAGCGTAGACAGCTACACCGGGGAGCTGTTTTTT
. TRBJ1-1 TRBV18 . CASSPRDTEAFF TGTGCCAGCTCACCCCGGGACACTGAAGCTTTCTTT
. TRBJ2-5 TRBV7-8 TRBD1 CASSQREGQGRETQYF TGTGCCAGCAGCCAGAGAGAAGGACAGGGCCGAGAGACCCAGTACTTC
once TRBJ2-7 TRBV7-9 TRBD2 CASSLEAAGGRRYF TGTGCCAGCAGCTTAGAGGCGGCGGGAGGTCGGAGGTACTTC
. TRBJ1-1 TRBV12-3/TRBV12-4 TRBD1 CASRVTGVTEAFF TGTGCCAGCAGGGTGACAGGGGTCACTGAAGCTTTCTTT
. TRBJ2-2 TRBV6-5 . CASIADFPGGELFF TGTGCCAGCATCGCTGACTTCCCGGGCGGGGAGCTGTTTTTT
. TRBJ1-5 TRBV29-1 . CSVSRGYNQPQHF TGCAGCGTTTCCCGAGGTTACAATCAGCCCCAGCATTTT
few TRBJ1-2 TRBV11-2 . CASSLGNSRYGYTF TGTGCCAGCAGCTTGGGCAATTCTCGTTATGGCTACACCTTC
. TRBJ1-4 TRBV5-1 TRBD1 CASSLSVGTGYEKLFF TGCGCCAGCAGCCTTAGTGTCGGGACAGGTTATGAAAAACTGTTTTTT
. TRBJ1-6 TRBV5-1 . CASSPGLNNSPLHF TGCGCCAGCAGCCCGGGTTTGAATAATTCACCCCTCCACTTT
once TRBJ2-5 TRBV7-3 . CASSLGAMSETQYF TGTGCCAGCAGCTTAGGGGCTATGTCCGAGACCCAGTACTTC